One and the same sample provided the 21 T cell receptor beta chains below, sequenced in a study of cytomegalovirus exposure and HLA in healthy donors. A multiplex PCR was run with 60 Vbeta primers and 13 Jbeta primers. Measured with immunoSEQ multiplex PCR; TCRdb has only the in-frame clones, and not every one. The sample consists of 150,000 to 200,000 clones, 65% to 85% of them appearing once. The source material was PBMCs. These receptors originate from a woman in her thirties or forties in good health and CMV-seropositive.

The chain combines TRBV7-2 with TRBJ1-2; no definite D call. V lost 5 bases and J 4 bases, leaving 14 bases between the germline ends. The CDR3 spans 14 residues. The germline gives CDR1 SGHTA, CDR2 FQGNSA. This CDR3 reads CASSRLSEGYGYTF. Written as DNA, the CDR3 is TGTGCCAGCAGCCGTCTGTCGGAGGGCTATGGCTACACCTTC.

The chain combines TRBV4-1 with TRBJ2-2, with D maybe TRBD2 (5 bases). CDR1 MGHRA and CDR2 YSYEKL come from the germline V gene. The V gene lost 1 base and the J gene lost 2 bases, with 11 bases spanning the gap. This CDR3 region has 16 residues. CDR3 amino acids: CASSQAQRFNTGELFF. CDR3 nucleotides: TGCGCCAGCAGCCAAGCTCAGCGGTTCAACACCGGGGAGCTGTTTTTT.

Notes on this clone: The junction does not match germline at one end; this may be a read error. The V call is TRBV30, the J call TRBJ1-5; D remains unclear. Germline V CDR1 and CDR2: GTSNPN, SVGIG (reference sequence). The CDR3 loop spans 13 amino acids. CDR3 residues: CAWSVNSNQPRHF. DNA for the CDR3: TGTGCCTGGAGTGTAAACAGCAATCAGCCCCGGCATTTT. Filled out from reference TRBV30 and TRBJ1-5, the complete variable domain reads SQTIHQWPATLVQPVGSPLSLECTVEGTSNPNLYWYRQAAGRGLQLLFYSVGIGQISSEVPQNLSASRPQDRQFILSSKKLLLSDSGFYLCAWSVNSNQPRHFGDGTRLSIL.

This sequence joins TRBV28 and TRBJ1-1; no reliable D call. From germline, CDR1 is MDHEN and CDR2 SYDVKM. The germline V and J ends were trimmed by 2 bases and 0 bases, with 10 bases remaining between them. The length of the CDR3 is 15 residues. DNA for the CDR3: TGTGCCAGCAGTTTAATGGGCTCCGTGAACACTGAAGCTTTCTTT. Translation gives CASSLMGSVNTEAFF.

The rearrangement joins TRBV15 to TRBJ2-7, with 11 bases matching TRBD1. Germline CDR1 and CDR2: LNHNV and YYDKDF (reference sequence). Trimming at V came to 11 bases and at J to 9 bases, leaving 9 bases not matched to a gene. CDR3 length equals 12 residues. The CDR3 loop is CAASGTGGGQYF. DNA of the CDR3: TGTGCCGCCTCCGGGACAGGGGGGGGGCAGTACTTC. The complete variable domain, with remaining parts taken from reference TRBV15 and TRBJ2-7, reads DAMVIQNPRYQVTQFGKPVTLSCSQTLNHNVMYWYQQKSSQAPKLLFHYYDKDFNNEADTPDNFQSRRPNTSFCFLDIRSPGLGDTAMYLCAASGTGGGQYFGPGTRLTVT.

This chain uses TRBV7-9 with TRBJ2-3; no firm D call. In germline, CDR1 is SEHNR, CDR2 FQNEAQ (reference sequence). Trimming stripped 2 bases from V and 6 bases from J, with 6 bases between. The length of the CDR3 is 12 residues. The CDR3, as DNA: TGTGCCAGCAGCTTAAACGCGGATACGCAGTATTTT. The encoded protein is CASSLNADTQYF.

This chain uses TRBV18 with TRBJ2-7, with TRBD2 matching 11 bases. The CDR3 sequence is 15 residues long. With 2 bases clipped from V and 4 bases from J, the junction kept 4 bases outside the gene matches. CDR1 KGHSH and CDR2 LQKENI come from the germline V gene. CDR3 sequence: CASSPGTSGGYEQYF. The CDR3 DNA sequence: TGTGCCAGCTCACCAGGGACTAGCGGAGGGTACGAGCAGTACTTC.

The V call is TRBV30, the J call TRBJ1-5; D possibly corresponds to TRBD1 (5 bases). Germline V lookup: CDR1 GTSNPN, CDR2 SVGIG (reference sequence). V was cut by 2 bases and J by 3 bases, with 8 bases left in between. The CDR3 extends over 13 amino acids. The CDR3: CAWSNGANQPQHF. For the CDR3, the DNA is TGTGCCTGGAGTAATGGGGCCAATCAGCCCCAGCATTTT.

This chain links TRBV28 with TRBJ1-5, with a possible D match to TRBD1 (6 bases). The germline V gene has CDR1 MDHEN and CDR2 SYDVKM. V was shortened by 4 bases and J by 5 bases, with 15 bases between the two germline ends. The length of the CDR3 is 15 residues. The CDR3 region has the DNA TGTGCCAGCAGTTCATCAACAGGGAGAGATCAGCCCCAGCATTTT. This translates into CASSSSTGRDQPQHF.

The chain uses TRBV5-6 and TRBJ2-7, with 7 bases identical to TRBD1. The ends lost 3 bases at V and 4 bases at J; junction bases unmatched: 1. The CDR3 has 12 amino acids. Germline V gene lookup returns CDR1 SGHDT and CDR2 YYEEEE. The CDR3 region has the DNA TGTGCCAGCAGCTCGGGACAGTACGAGCAGTACTTC. Translation gives CASSSGQYEQYF.

V is TRBV28 and J is TRBJ1-5, with 8 bases matching TRBD1. This CDR3 is 16 amino acids long. Germline CDR1 and CDR2: MDHEN and SYDVKM. V lost 7 bases to trimming and J lost 5 bases; unmatched junction nucleotides: 13. The CDR3: CASTRGVGQEDQPQHF. The CDR3 nucleotides read TGTGCCAGCACCCGGGGGGTGGGACAGGAGGATCAGCCCCAGCATTTT.

This clone has just a few counts. The J gene is TRBJ2-1, the V gene TRBV5-4; TRBD2 might be the D (6 bases). The CDR3 runs 14 residues. Trimming stripped 4 bases from V and 8 bases from J, with 16 bases between. CDR1 and CDR2 (germline): SGHNT, YYREEE (reference sequence). This CDR3 is CASSRGNSRDEQFF. Here the CDR3 DNA reads TGTGCCAGCAGCCGCGGGAATTCCCGGGATGAGCAGTTCTTC. Supplemented by reference TRBV5-4 and TRBJ2-1, the full variable domain reads ETGVTQSPTHLIKTRGQQVTLRCSSQSGHNTVSWYQQALGQGPQFIFQYYREEENGRGNFPPRFSGLQFPNYSSELNVNALELDDSALYLCASSRGNSRDEQFFGPGTRLTVL.

This chain connects TRBV5-4 to TRBJ2-3; 9 bases are shared with TRBD2. The germline gives CDR1 SGHNT, CDR2 YYREEE (reference sequence). This CDR3 has 15 residues. With V trimmed by 2 bases and J by 1 base, 2 bases remained unmatched. The CDR3 nucleotides are TGTGCCAGCAGCTTTGGCGGGAGGGGCACAGATACGCAGTATTTT. Translation: CASSFGGRGTDTQYF.

The chain uses TRBV7-8 and TRBJ1-2; the D is unclear. V dropped 1 base and J dropped 8 bases, with 17 bases sitting between them. Germline V CDR1 and CDR2: SGHVS, FQNEAQ. The length of the CDR3 is 15 residues. CDR3 residues: CASSLEEVSRSGYTF. The CDR3 DNA sequence: TGTGCCAGCAGCTTAGAGGAGGTCAGCCGATCGGGCTACACCTTC.

The CDR3 is CASRLTGVNTEAFF. In nucleotides, the CDR3 is TGTGCCAGCAGATTAACCGGGGTGAACACTGAAGCTTTCTTT. The chain has TRBV7-2 and TRBJ1-1; D is unclear. V was trimmed by 6 bases and J by 0 bases, leaving 11 bases between them. This CDR3 has 14 residues. Germline lookup yields CDR1 SGHTA and CDR2 FQGNSA.

This sequence joins TRBV19 and TRBJ2-7; D uncertain. CDR1 is LNHDA and CDR2 is SQIVND in the germline V gene (reference sequence). Trimming shortened V by 4 bases and J by 3 bases, and 16 bases separated the two germline ends. This CDR3 is 15 amino acids long. CDR3 residues: CASSKNSPSFYEQYF. The CDR3 coding sequence is TGTGCCAGTAGTAAAAACAGCCCCTCATTCTACGAGCAGTACTTC.

The CDR3 spells CASSYSGKNTEAFF. In DNA, the CDR3 is TGTGCCAGCAGTTACTCGGGCAAGAACACTGAAGCTTTCTTT. This sequence joins TRBV6-6 and TRBJ1-1, with D unresolved. Germline CDR1 reads MNHNY; CDR2 reads SVGAGI (reference sequence). The CDR3 extends over 14 amino acids. V lost 0 bases and J lost 1, with 6 bases in between.

On this clone: Other nucleotide sequences from this sample produce the same CDR3. The chain has TRBV7-2 and TRBJ1-2; perhaps TRBD1 as D (5 bases). The CDR3 is 13 amino acids. The V end was cut by 1 base, the J end by 5 bases, with 8 bases between. The germline gives CDR1 SGHTA, CDR2 FQGNSA. The CDR3, as DNA: TGTGCCAGCAGCTTAGGGGGCGAGTATGGCTACACCTTC. Protein sequence: CASSLGGEYGYTF.

This clone was seen once. The CDR3 region has the DNA TGTGCCAGCAGCTTGGGACAGGCGGGTAACGAGCAGTACTTC. Residues: CASSLGQAGNEQYF. This sequence joins TRBV9 and TRBJ2-7; TRBD1 aligns across 8 bases. In germline, CDR1 is SGDLS, CDR2 YYNGEE. This CDR3 has 14 residues. Trimming at V came to 4 bases and at J to 5 bases, leaving 8 bases not matched to a gene. Together with reference TRBV9 and TRBJ2-7, the CDR3 gives the full variable domain: DSGVTQTPKHLITATGQRVTLRCSPRSGDLSVYWYQQSLDQGLQFLIQYYNGEERAKGNILERFSAQQFPDLHSELNLSSLELGDSALYFCASSLGQAGNEQYFGPGTRLTVT.

V and J are TRBV2 and TRBJ2-7, with 9 bases that match TRBD1. This CDR3 has 15 amino acids. CDR1 SNHLY and CDR2 FYNNEI come from the germline V gene. V shed 5 bases and J 4 bases; nucleotides not matched to a gene: 9. As DNA, the CDR3 is TGTGCCAGCAGTCCCCTGGGACAGGGAGATTACGAGCAGTACTTC. Protein: CASSPLGQGDYEQYF. The full variable domain, with the rest looked up from reference TRBV2 and TRBJ2-7, is EPEVTQTPSHQVTQMGQEVILRCVPISNHLYFYWYRQILGQKVEFLVSFYNNEISEKSEIFDDQFSVERPDGSNFTLKIRSTKLEDSAMYFCASSPLGQGDYEQYFGPGTRLTVT.

The J gene is TRBJ2-7, the V gene TRBV7-2; a weak D match, TRBD1 (6 bases). Germline CDR1 and CDR2: SGHTA and FQGNSA. The V gene lost 7 bases and the J gene lost 8 bases, with 18 bases spanning the gap. The CDR3 totals 13 residues. CDR3 DNA sequence: TGTGCCAGCAACAATTTGGGACAAACGAAGCAGTACTTC. Amino acid sequence: CASNNLGQTKQYF.